This entry features one T cell receptor beta chain sequence. The data derive from a study of T-cell reconstitution after alpha-beta-depleted transplantation in children. Preparation of the TCRbeta library was carried out with unique molecular identifiers. Via MiXCR, TCRdb re-called the PCR reads, giving one row per CDR3 protein. The profile shows over 300,000 distinct CDR3 sequences, approximately 10% of them singletons. Per germline, CDR1 MNHEY and CDR2 SMNVEV (reference sequence). The CDR3 is made up of 12 amino acids. Trimming took off 6 bases at V and 6 bases at J, with 12 bases between the two ends.

The clonotype originates from a human donor who donated a stem cell graft to a child with acute lymphoblastic leukemia. The sample in question was PBMCs from the stem cell graft donor, obtained from the stem cell graft. The chain couples TRBV27 to TRBJ2-7; D perhaps matches TRBD2 (6 bases). This chain's CDR3 is CASRPLGGEQYF. For the CDR3, the DNA is TGTGCCAGCAGGCCATTGGGGGGCGAGCAGTACTTC.